The 21 T cell receptor beta chains given below trace back to one sample, sequenced in a study of cytomegalovirus exposure and HLA in healthy donors. A multiplex PCR was run with 60 Vbeta primers and 13 Jbeta primers. Assay used: immunoSEQ multiplex PCR; TCRdb lists only in-frame clones, some missing. The sample has roughly 180,000 clones, 77% seen once. Sequencing was carried out using PBMCs. These receptors all stem from a man in his late teens or twenties in good health and CMV-seronegative.

The gene calls are TRBV12-1 and TRBJ2-7; the table's D call, TRBD1, has no DNA check behind it. TRBV12-1 is recorded as a pseudogene. The CDR3 covers 16 residues. CDR3 region: CASSFEQGALSYEQYF. The CDR3 DNA is TGTGCCAGCAGCTTTGAGCAGGGGGCTCTCTCCTACGAGCAGTACTTC.

This clone has a single count. CDR3 nucleotides: TGTGCCAGCAGCTTATTCCCGGGGGTAGTCCCCCAAGAGACCCAGTACTTC. Its protein product is CASSLFPGVVPQETQYF. This sequence joins TRBV7-9 and TRBJ2-5; tentatively, D is TRBD2 (6 bases). Trimming pared 2 bases from V and 1 base from J, leaving 17 bases between. Germline V gives CDR1 SEHNR, CDR2 FQNEAQ (reference sequence). The CDR3 runs 17 residues. Full variable domain (missing parts from reference TRBV7-9 and TRBJ2-5): DTGVSQNPRHKITKRGQNVTFRCDPISEHNRLYWYRQTLGQGPEFLTYFQNEAQLEKSRLLSDRFSAERPKGSFSTLEIQRTEQGDSAMYLCASSLFPGVVPQETQYFGPGTRLLVL.

This clone was recorded a few times. In DNA, the CDR3 is TGCGCCAGCAGCCGCGCGGGACTAGCGGGGGGTGGGTCAGATACGCAGTATTTT. Translation: CASSRAGLAGGGSDTQYF. The rearrangement links TRBV4-1 to TRBJ2-3, with 15 bases identical to TRBD2. The V gene's germline CDR1 is MGHRA and CDR2 YSYEKL. The V gene end was trimmed by 4 bases and the J gene end by 4 bases; junction bases not matched to a gene: 9. This CDR3 region has 18 residues.

There are a few counts of this clone. The V call is TRBV9, the J call TRBJ2-1; 11 bases match TRBD2. V was clipped by 6 bases and J by 1 base; unmatched bases: 6. Germline V CDR1 and CDR2: SGDLS, YYNGEE. The CDR3 extends over 16 amino acids. The CDR3 DNA is TGTGCCAGCACGCGGACTAGCGGGCAATCCTACAATGAGCAGTTCTTC. It encodes CASTRTSGQSYNEQFF.

The chain is built from TRBV12-5 and TRBJ2-1; TRBD2 matches at 14 bases. Germline-derived CDR1 and CDR2 are LGHNT and FRNRAP. The CDR3 has 17 residues. Trimming cost V 4 bases and J 5 bases; bases outside gene matches: 7. The CDR3 DNA reads as TGTGCTAGTGGTTCCCAGGGACTAGCGGGGGAAAACAATGAGCAGTTCTTC. Encoded protein: CASGSQGLAGENNEQFF.

As DNA, the CDR3 is TGTGCCAGCAGCTTGGGACTCCGGGACAGCAGATTCGGGAATGGCTACACCTTC. It encodes CASSLGLRDSRFGNGYTF. The V gene is TRBV7-9, the J gene TRBJ1-2, with 7 bases that match TRBD1. The junction had 19 bases not matched to a gene; V was cut back by 3 bases and J by 6 bases. Germline V lookup: CDR1 SEHNR, CDR2 FQNEAQ (reference sequence). The CDR3 is 18 amino acids.

A word on this clone: A read error may produce the germline difference seen at one junction end. The CDR3 region has the DNA TGTGCCAGTAGTATAGACCTGGGACAGGGGACTGGAAACACTATATATTTT. This translates into CASSIDLGQGTGNTIYF. The gene calls are TRBV19 and TRBJ1-3; 10 bases map to TRBD1. The germline gives CDR1 LNHDA, CDR2 SQIVND (reference sequence). This CDR3 contains 17 residues.

This chain uses TRBV7-2 with TRBJ2-1; 7 positions match TRBD2. The CDR3 is made up of 19 amino acids. Trimming removed 1 base from V and 8 bases from J; junction bases left unmatched: 20. Germline CDR1 and CDR2: SGHTA and FQGNSA. The CDR3 region is CASSLERVGGGSSSHEQFF. Written as DNA, the CDR3 is TGTGCCAGCAGCTTAGAAAGAGTGGGGGGGGGTTCGTCATCCCATGAGCAGTTCTTC. The complete variable domain, with remaining parts taken from reference TRBV7-2 and TRBJ2-1, reads GAGVSQSPSNKVTEKGKDVELRCDPISGHTALYWYRQSLGQGLEFLIYFQGNSAPDKSGLPSDRFSAERTGGSVSTLTIQRTQQEDSAVYLCASSLERVGGGSSSHEQFFGPGTRLTVL.

The CDR3 DNA is TGTGCCAGCCAACAGGGGCCAGTGACTGAAGCTTTCTTT. This codes for CASQQGPVTEAFF. The chain uses TRBV11-3 and TRBJ1-1, with 7 bases matching TRBD1. Trimming removed 8 bases from V and 5 bases from J; junction bases left unmatched: 8. The CDR3 has 13 amino acids. Per germline, CDR1 SGHNT and CDR2 YENEEA. The whole variable domain, remainder taken from reference TRBV11-3 and TRBJ1-1, is EAGVVQSPRYKIIEKKQPVAFWCNPISGHNTLYWYLQNLGQGPELLIRYENEEAVDDSQLPKDRFSAERLKGVDSTLKIQPAELGDSAVYLCASQQGPVTEAFFGQGTRLTVV.

The genes are TRBV7-2 and TRBJ2-7; TRBD2 aligns across 12 bases. This CDR3 is built from 15 residues. V trimming: 4 bases; J trimming: 3 bases; junction bases outside the gene matches: 4. Looked up from germline, CDR1 is SGHTA and CDR2 is FQGNSA. CDR3: CASSYWTSGIYEQYF. In DNA, the CDR3 is TGTGCCAGCAGCTACTGGACTAGCGGGATCTACGAGCAGTACTTC.

J is TRBJ2-7 and V is TRBV18, with 10 bases identical to TRBD2. The germline V gene encodes CDR1 KGHSH and CDR2 LQKENI. CDR3 length: 15 amino acids. With 3 bases clipped from V and 5 bases from J, the junction kept 7 bases outside the gene matches. The CDR3 DNA is TGTGCCAGCTCACCGTCAGCGGGAGGGCTAAACGAGCAGTACTTC. The encoded protein is CASSPSAGGLNEQYF.

The chain combines TRBV19 with TRBJ1-5; 11 bases are a match to TRBD1. Germline V CDR1 and CDR2: LNHDA, SQIVND (reference sequence). This CDR3 spans 16 amino acids. The V segment lost 4 bases and the J segment 3 bases; nucleotides outside the gene matches: 5. CDR3 amino acids: CASSTRTGGDNQPQHF. The CDR3 DNA sequence: TGTGCCAGTAGTACCAGGACAGGGGGCGACAATCAGCCCCAGCATTTT.

The V and J genes are TRBV5-6 and TRBJ1-2; D is undetermined. CDR1 is SGHDT and CDR2 is YYEEEE in the germline V gene. The CDR3 length is 14 residues. V gave up 3 bases and J gave up 0 bases, with 9 bases separating them. The CDR3 sequence: CASSWAASNYGYTF. CDR3 bases: TGTGCCAGCAGCTGGGCAGCTTCTAACTATGGCTACACCTTC.

This chain uses TRBV7-2 with TRBJ1-3; D is perhaps TRBD1 (5 bases). Trimming took off 2 bases at V and 0 bases at J, with 17 bases between the two ends. This CDR3 comprises 18 residues. CDR1 is SGHTA and CDR2 is FQGNSA in the germline V gene. The CDR3 loop is CASSLKSSGTISGNTIYF. DNA for the CDR3: TGTGCCAGCAGCTTAAAAAGCAGCGGGACGATCTCTGGAAACACCATATATTTT.

This clone was seen a few times. J is TRBJ2-5 and V is TRBV7-2, with D unresolved. Germline CDR1 and CDR2: SGHTA and FQGNSA. CDR3 length: 11 residues. The V end lost 6 bases, the J end lost 4 bases, and 6 bases lay between the germline ends. The CDR3 sequence: CASSQVETQYF. As DNA, the CDR3 is TGTGCCAGCAGTCAGGTAGAGACCCAGTACTTC.

The gene calls are TRBV5-6 and TRBJ2-3; weak D call: TRBD1 (5 bases). Germline CDR1 reads SGHDT; CDR2 reads YYEEEE. The CDR3 has 15 amino acids. V was cut by 2 bases and J by 4 bases, with 14 bases left in between. CDR3 nucleotides: TGTGCCAGCAGCTTAACAGGAAGGGGTCCAGATACGCAGTATTTT. Its translation is CASSLTGRGPDTQYF.

The chain carries TRBV6-1 and TRBJ2-2, with D possibly being TRBD2 (6 bases). Germline CDR1 and CDR2: MNHNS and SASEGT. CDR3 length: 15 amino acids. Trimming took off 7 bases at V and 2 bases at J, with 14 bases between the two ends. CDR3 bases: TGTGCCAGCACTTCGTGGCGGGGCAACACCGGGGAGCTGTTTTTT. It translates to CASTSWRGNTGELFF.

This chain connects TRBV6-5 to TRBJ1-1; TRBD1 is a possible D gene (6 bases). The germline V and J ends were trimmed by 9 bases and 3 bases, with 14 bases remaining between them. The germline CDR1 and CDR2 sequences are MNHEY and SVGAGI. There are 13 residues in the CDR3. The CDR3 spells CASIRGKDTEAFF. As DNA, the CDR3 is TGTGCCAGTATAAGGGGGAAAGACACTGAAGCTTTCTTT.

V is TRBV30 and J is TRBJ2-5; 7 nucleotides line up with TRBD2. The DNA end is a closer match to TRBJ2-7, so the J assignment may be wrong. The CDR3 runs 12 residues. CDR1 is GTSNPN, CDR2 SVGIG, per germline (reference sequence). The CDR3 reads CAWASGTDEQYF. For the CDR3, the DNA is TGTGCCTGGGCGAGCGGGACTGACGAGCAGTACTTC.

The CDR3 coding sequence is TGTGCCAGCTCCTGGACAGGGGGTGAATCAACCGGGGAGCTGTTTTTT. This translates into CASSWTGGESTGELFF. The chain carries TRBV18 and TRBJ2-2, with TRBD1 matching over 10 bases. CDR3 length equals 16 residues. Germline CDR1 reads KGHSH; CDR2 reads LQKENI. Trimming removed 6 bases from V and 5 bases from J; junction bases left unmatched: 9.

This chain links TRBV5-1 with TRBJ2-3; D is possibly TRBD2 (5 bases). CDR3 length equals 13 residues. V was shortened by 4 bases and J by 6 bases, with 12 bases between the two germline ends. Germline V lookup: CDR1 SGHRS, CDR2 YFSETQ. CDR3 sequence: CASSPLVSDTQYF. Written as DNA, the CDR3 is TGCGCCAGCAGCCCACTAGTTTCGGATACGCAGTATTTT.